These 25 T cell receptor beta chains share one sample of origin, sequenced in a study of T cells in women clearing cervical HPV infection. The method was immunoSEQ multiplex PCR; TCRdb's version includes in-frame clones alone and lacks a portion of them. This repertoire comprises 35,000 to 45,000 clones; its ten largest clones make up 1.2%. The sample was blood buffy coat. The receptors shown here come from a woman between 18 and 69 years old with a cervical HPV16 infection that either progressed to CIN3+ or cleared (not recorded which).

Concerning this clone: An end of the junction does not agree with germline; a read error may underlie this. The read stops 3 residues short of the end of the CDR3; the missing end is completed from the germline J gene. This same CDR3 is encoded by further DNA sequences in the sample. This rearrangement joins TRBV19 to TRBJ1-3; TRBD1 is a possible D gene (5 bases). The CDR3 runs 15 residues. The germline CDR1 and CDR2 sequences are LNHDA and SQIVND (reference sequence). Incomplete CDR3 DNA: TGTGCCAGTAGTATGACAGTCAGCTCTGGAAACACT. This sequence encodes CASSMTVSSGNT. The whole CDR3 sequence reads CASSMTVSSGNTIYF.

Note on this clone: The read falls 3 residues short of the CDR3 end, and the missing part is taken from the germline J gene. V gene TRBV6-1 combines with J gene TRBJ2-7, with a weak D call TRBD2 (6 bases). CDR1 is MNHNS, CDR2 SASEGT, per germline. The CDR3 is made up of 16 amino acids. V lost 1 base, J lost 6 bases, and 19 bases lay in between. The covered CDR3 bases are TGTGCCAGCAGTGAAGTCGGAGGGGAAAAGGGAATCGAG. Amino acid sequence: CASSEVGGEKGIE. The whole CDR3 reads CASSEVGGEKGIEQYF.

Worth noting for this clone: The CDR3 end falls 3 residues outside the read, so it is completed with the germline J gene. The V call is TRBV19, the J call TRBJ2-1; the match to TRBD2 covers 14 bases. The junction had 10 bases not matched to a gene; V was cut back by 5 bases and J by 1 base. Germline V gives CDR1 LNHDA, CDR2 SQIVND (reference sequence). The CDR3 sequence is 19 residues long. CDR3 DNA (partial): TGTGCCAGTAGTCGATCGGGGACTAGCGGGAGTCTGTCCTACAATGAG. This gives the protein CASSRSGTSGSLSYNE. The CDR3 as a whole reads CASSRSGTSGSLSYNEQFF.

This clone is deemed medium-sized by its frequency. From the germline J gene comes the end of the CDR3, since the read stops 3 residues before it. The chain combines TRBV19 with TRBJ2-4; maybe TRBD1 (5 bases). The CDR3 loop spans 14 amino acids. V was trimmed by 5 bases and J by 9 bases, leaving 17 bases between them. CDR1 and CDR2 from the germline V gene are LNHDA and SQIVND (reference sequence). The DNA read from the CDR3 is TGTGCCAGTAGTCGCGAGGACACAGGCGCCATT. Protein: CASSREDTGAI. The CDR3 in full is CASSREDTGAIQYF.

A remark on this clone: The read stops 3 residues short of the end of the CDR3; the missing end is completed from the germline J gene. This chain links TRBV5-4 with TRBJ1-2; no reliable D call. Germline values: CDR1 SGHNT, CDR2 YYREEE (reference sequence). The V gene lost 4 bases and the J gene lost 1 base, with 11 bases spanning the gap. The CDR3 contains 14 residues. The CDR3 here is CASSPPSGNYGYTF. CDR3 DNA, as far as it was read: TGTGCCAGCAGCCCACCTTCGGGTAACTATGGC.

In the case of this clone: Read sequence stops 3 residues before the CDR3 end, and the germline J gene provides the missing end. The rearrangement uses TRBV20-1 and TRBJ2-2; 8 bases agree with TRBD1. Germline V lookup: CDR1 DFQATT, CDR2 SNEGSKA (reference sequence). The CDR3 spans 12 residues. Trimming at V came to 5 bases and at J to 7 bases, leaving 3 bases not matched to a gene. The chain's CDR3 is CSARTGYGELFF. The DNA read from the CDR3 is TGCAGTGCTCGGACAGGGTACGGGGAG.

With respect to this clone: The CDR3 goes on 3 residues after the read ends, and that part is filled in from the germline J gene. V is TRBV2 and J is TRBJ2-7, with D hard to call. CDR3 length equals 16 residues. V lost 1 base and J lost 1, with 14 bases in between. In germline, CDR1 is SNHLY, CDR2 FYNNEI. CDR3 in amino acids: CASSEGAVRFSYEQYF. The CDR3 bases that were read are TGTGCCAGCAGTGAAGGGGCAGTTCGATTTTCCTACGAG.

The sequenced part of the CDR3 DNA is TGTGCCAGCAGCTCAGGGACTAGCGGATACAATGAG. It yields the protein CASSSGTSGYNE. The whole CDR3 region reads CASSSGTSGYNEQFF. The chain combines TRBV5-5 with TRBJ2-1, with 11 bases identical to TRBD2. The CDR3 is cut off 3 residues early in the read; its end comes from the germline J gene. V trimming: 3 bases; J trimming: 4 bases; junction bases outside the gene matches: 3. Germline CDR1 SGHKS, CDR2 YYEKEE (reference sequence). This CDR3 comprises 15 residues.

About this clone itself: The read comes to an end 3 residues before the CDR3 does, leaving the germline J gene to fill in the end. This rearrangement joins TRBV5-6 to TRBJ1-5; 7 bases map to TRBD1. The germline gives CDR1 SGHDT, CDR2 YYEEEE. V shed 2 bases, J shed 7 bases, and the junction held 6 bases outside the gene matches. CDR3 size: 14 residues. The chain's CDR3 is CASSFGGGAQPQHF. Incomplete CDR3 DNA: TGTGCCAGCAGCTTTGGAGGGGGCGCCCAGCCC.

Partial CDR3 DNA: TGTGCCAGCAGTTCTAGCAGGGGCTTACCCTCCTACAATGAC. Its protein is CASSSSRGLPSYND. The whole CDR3 protein is CASSSSRGLPSYNDYTF. The chain joins TRBV6-2 or TRBV6-3 to TRBJ1-2, with D maybe TRBD1 (6 bases). The sequence runs out 3 residues before the end of the CDR3; the remainder is reconstructed from the germline J gene. The CDR3 totals 17 residues. The V gene's germline CDR1 is MNHEY and CDR2 SVGEGT.

On this clone itself: Read coverage stops 3 residues before the CDR3 terminus; the germline J gene supplies the remainder. The chain is built from TRBV7-2 and TRBJ2-7, with TRBD1 identical over 7 bases. The junction had 8 bases not matched to a gene; V was cut back by 4 bases and J by 5 bases. CDR1 and CDR2 from the germline V gene are SGHTA and FQGNSA. The length of the CDR3 is 14 residues. The CDR3: CASSYRQGRNEQYF. The CDR3 DNA, read in part, is TGTGCCAGCAGCTACCGACAGGGTCGGAACGAG.

For this clone: The read stops 3 residues short of the end of the CDR3; the missing end is completed from the germline J gene. The chain combines TRBV5-1 with TRBJ2-4, with D perhaps TRBD2 (6 bases). CDR3 length equals 15 residues. The germline V gene has CDR1 SGHRS and CDR2 YFSETQ. CDR3 DNA, as far as it was read: TGCGCCAGCAGCTTGGCAGAGACTAGATTAGAGACT. This gives the protein CASSLAETRLET. The entire CDR3 protein is CASSLAETRLETQYF.

Turning to this clone: The sequence runs out 3 residues before the end of the CDR3; the remainder is reconstructed from the germline J gene. The chain couples TRBV5-8 to TRBJ1-5; D unresolved. This CDR3 is 14 amino acids long. The V gene lost 1 base and the J gene lost 1 base, with 6 bases spanning the gap. Looked up from germline, CDR1 is SGHTS and CDR2 is YDEGEE. The part of the CDR3 DNA that was read is TGTGCCAGCAGCTTGTCAGGCAGCAATCAGCCC. Protein: CASSLSGSNQP. Given in full, the CDR3 is CASSLSGSNQPQHF.

The CDR3 DNA, read in part, is TGTGCCAGCTCACGGGACAGGGAACCCACAGATACG. Residues: CASSRDREPTDT. The whole CDR3 reads CASSRDREPTDTQYF. The chain combines TRBV18 with TRBJ2-3, with 9 bases matching TRBD1. The read is 3 residues too short to cover the CDR3 end, so that end is filled in from the germline J gene. After removal of 4 bases from V and 2 bases from J, the junction contained 4 bases not matched to a gene. The V gene's germline CDR1 is KGHSH and CDR2 LQKENI. The CDR3 is 15 residues long.

For this clone: Coverage ceases 3 residues before the CDR3 finishes, and the germline J gene fills in the end. V usage is TRBV7-9 and J usage is TRBJ2-7; no firm D call. This CDR3 has 11 amino acids. V was trimmed by 1 base and J by 6 bases, leaving 4 bases between them. From germline, CDR1 is SEHNR and CDR2 FQNEAQ (reference sequence). This CDR3 reads CASSLVSEQYF. Partial CDR3 DNA: TGTGCCAGCAGCTTAGTCAGCGAG. The whole variable domain, remainder taken from reference TRBV7-9 and TRBJ2-7, is DTGVSQNPRHKITKRGQNVTFRCDPISEHNRLYWYRQTLGQGPEFLTYFQNEAQLEKSRLLSDRFSAERPKGSFSTLEIQRTEQGDSAMYLCASSLVSEQYFGPGTRLTVT.

A word on this clone: Read coverage stops 3 residues before the CDR3 terminus; the germline J gene supplies the remainder. The J gene is TRBJ2-1, the V gene TRBV7-3, with 15 bases aligning to TRBD2. The V gene's germline CDR1 is SGHTA and CDR2 FQGTGA. V gave up 4 bases and J gave up 8 bases; unmatched junction bases: 9. The CDR3 runs 17 residues. CDR3 amino acids: CASSSTRGLAGGDEQFF. The CDR3 DNA, read in part, is TGTGCCAGCAGCTCGACCAGGGGACTAGCGGGGGGAGATGAG.

As for this clone: The CDR3 extends 3 residues past the end of the read, so its final part is completed from the germline J gene. The V gene is TRBV18, the J gene TRBJ2-3, with a tentative D call TRBD1 (5 bases). The CDR3 runs to 15 residues. Trimming removed 4 bases from V and 3 bases from J, with 14 bases in between. CDR1 and CDR2 from the germline V gene are KGHSH and LQKENI. CDR3 DNA (partial): TGTGCCAGCTCACAGGGGATGAGTCGGACAGATACG. It encodes CASSQGMSRTDT. In full, the CDR3 reads CASSQGMSRTDTQYF.

A note on this clone: The sequenced fragment ends 3 residues before the CDR3 boundary, so the rest is inferred from the germline J gene. The chain links TRBV29-1 to TRBJ2-7; the D is unclear. In germline, CDR1 is SQVTM, CDR2 ANQGSEA. The V end was cut by 0 bases, the J end by 2 bases, with 5 bases between. The CDR3 runs 12 residues. The DNA read from the CDR3 is TGCAGCGTTGAAGACTCTACCTACGAG. Translating gives CSVEDSTYE. The full-length CDR3 reads as CSVEDSTYEQYF.

The CDR3 reads CASSEGGTDTQYF. The CDR3 bases that were read are TGTGCCAGCAGCGAGGGGGGCACAGATACG. The genes are TRBV7-3 and TRBJ2-3; D is possibly TRBD1 (6 bases). Read data end 3 residues before the CDR3 end; the end is taken from the germline J gene. Germline V gene lookup returns CDR1 SGHTA and CDR2 FQGTGA. Trimming left V 5 bases short and J 1 base short, with 7 bases between. This CDR3 has 13 amino acids.

For this clone: Read data end 3 residues before the CDR3 end; the end is taken from the germline J gene. This chain uses TRBV7-2 with TRBJ2-2; TRBD1 agrees at 7 bases. This CDR3 comprises 15 residues. Germline V gene sequence: CDR1 SGHTA, CDR2 FQGNSA. The sequenced CDR3 bases are TGTGCCAGCAGCACGGGGACAGTCTATAATTCACCG. As protein: CASSTGTVYNSP. The CDR3 as a whole reads CASSTGTVYNSPLFF.

About this clone itself: The read is 3 residues too short to cover the CDR3 end, so that end is filled in from the germline J gene. The rearrangement uses TRBV5-6 and TRBJ1-2; D might be TRBD1 (6 bases). CDR3 length equals 14 residues. Germline V CDR1 and CDR2: SGHDT, YYEEEE. V lost 1 base and J lost 3, with 10 bases in between. This CDR3 reads CASSLIQGYYGYTF. CDR3 DNA (partial): TGTGCCAGCAGCTTGATCCAGGGGTACTATGGC.

Turning to this clone: From the germline J gene comes the end of the CDR3, since the read stops 3 residues before it. The J gene is TRBJ2-5, the V gene TRBV19, with 7 bases aligning to TRBD1. V gave up 6 bases and J gave up 0 bases; unmatched junction bases: 7. The CDR3 sequence is 15 residues long. The germline V gene has CDR1 LNHDA and CDR2 SQIVND (reference sequence). The sequenced part of the CDR3 DNA is TGTGCCAGTAGCCGGGGACAGACCGACCAAGAGACC. Protein product: CASSRGQTDQET. The complete CDR3 protein is CASSRGQTDQETQYF.

Notes on this clone: The read is 3 residues too short to cover the CDR3 end, so that end is filled in from the germline J gene. The chain uses TRBV20-1 and TRBJ2-7; 8 bases are shared with TRBD1. Germline-derived CDR1 and CDR2 are DFQATT and SNEGSKA (reference sequence). J lost 4 bases, V lost 1 base, and 6 bases had no gene match. CDR3 size: 14 residues. CDR3 DNA, as far as it was read: TGCAGTGCTAGAGCTGGACAGGGCGGGTACGAG. Its translation: CSARAGQGGYE. The full CDR3 is CSARAGQGGYEQYF.

On this clone itself: The observed sequence ends 3 residues before the CDR3 terminus, with the missing tail filled in from the germline J gene. The chain recombines TRBV14 with TRBJ2-7; the D gene is possibly TRBD1 (6 bases). V lost 3 bases, J lost 2 bases, and 14 bases lay in between. Germline CDR1 and CDR2: SGHDN and FVKESK. This CDR3 region has 15 residues. The covered CDR3 bases are TGTGCCAGCAGCCACGGACAGTTTTTTACCTACGAG. This sequence encodes CASSHGQFFTYE. The entire CDR3 protein reads CASSHGQFFTYEQYF.

Comment on this clone: The read ends 3 residues early relative to the CDR3; the germline J gene fills the gap. The chain uses TRBV19 and TRBJ1-5; maybe TRBD1 (6 bases). V lost 6 bases and J 1 base, leaving 13 bases between the germline ends. The germline CDR1 and CDR2 sequences are LNHDA and SQIVND (reference sequence). The CDR3 length is 15 residues. CDR3 sequence: CASRSSGTSNQPQHF. Partial CDR3 DNA: TGTGCCAGTAGATCATCCGGGACAAGCAATCAGCCC.